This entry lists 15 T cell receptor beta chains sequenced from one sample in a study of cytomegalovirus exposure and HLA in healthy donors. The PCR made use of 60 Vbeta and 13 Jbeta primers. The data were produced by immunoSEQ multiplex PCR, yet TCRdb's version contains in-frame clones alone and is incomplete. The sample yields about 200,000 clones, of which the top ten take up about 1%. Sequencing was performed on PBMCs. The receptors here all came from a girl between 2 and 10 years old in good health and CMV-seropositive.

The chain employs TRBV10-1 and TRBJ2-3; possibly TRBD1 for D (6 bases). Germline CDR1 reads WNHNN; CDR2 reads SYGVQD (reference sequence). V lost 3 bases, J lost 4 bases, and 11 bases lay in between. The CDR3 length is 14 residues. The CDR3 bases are TGCGCCAGCAGTGACAACAGGGTGGCAGATACGCAGTATTTT. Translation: CASSDNRVADTQYF.

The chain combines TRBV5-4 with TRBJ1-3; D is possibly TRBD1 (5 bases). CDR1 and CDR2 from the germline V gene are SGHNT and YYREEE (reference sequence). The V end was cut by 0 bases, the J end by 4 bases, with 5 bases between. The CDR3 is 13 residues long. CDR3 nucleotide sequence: TGTGCCAGCAGCTTGGCAGGGGGAAACACCATATATTTT. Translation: CASSLAGGNTIYF.

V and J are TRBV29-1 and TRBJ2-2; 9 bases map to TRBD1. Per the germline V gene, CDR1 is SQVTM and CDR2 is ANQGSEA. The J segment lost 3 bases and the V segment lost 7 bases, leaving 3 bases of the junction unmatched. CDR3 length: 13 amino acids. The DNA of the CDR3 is TGCAGCGCTCGGACAGGGGACACCGGGGAGCTGTTTTTT. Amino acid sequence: CSARTGDTGELFF.

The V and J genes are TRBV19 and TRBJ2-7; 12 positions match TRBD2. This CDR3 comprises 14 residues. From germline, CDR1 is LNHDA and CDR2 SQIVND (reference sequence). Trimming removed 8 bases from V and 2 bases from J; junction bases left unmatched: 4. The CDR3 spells CASQRLAGAYEQYF. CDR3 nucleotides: TGTGCCAGTCAAAGACTAGCGGGAGCCTACGAGCAGTACTTC.

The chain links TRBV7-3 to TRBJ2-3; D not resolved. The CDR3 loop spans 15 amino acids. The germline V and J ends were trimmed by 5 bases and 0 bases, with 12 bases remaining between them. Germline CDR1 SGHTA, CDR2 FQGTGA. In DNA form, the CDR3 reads TGTGCCAGCAGCCCCACCGGGTTTAGCACAGATACGCAGTATTTT. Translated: CASSPTGFSTDTQYF.

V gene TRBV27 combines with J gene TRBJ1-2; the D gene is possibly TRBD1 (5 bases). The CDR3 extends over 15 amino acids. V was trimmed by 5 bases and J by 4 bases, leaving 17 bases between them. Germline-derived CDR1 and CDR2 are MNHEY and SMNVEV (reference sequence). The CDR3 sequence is CASSPWGPRVYGYTF. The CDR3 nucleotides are TGTGCCAGCAGTCCCTGGGGCCCCAGGGTCTATGGCTACACCTTC.

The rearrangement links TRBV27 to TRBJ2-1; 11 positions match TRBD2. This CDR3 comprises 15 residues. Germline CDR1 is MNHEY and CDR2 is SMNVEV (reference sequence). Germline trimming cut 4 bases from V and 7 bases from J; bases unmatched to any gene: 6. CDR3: CASSSLAGGRNEQFF. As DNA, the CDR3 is TGTGCCAGCAGTTCCTTAGCGGGAGGGCGAAATGAGCAGTTCTTC.

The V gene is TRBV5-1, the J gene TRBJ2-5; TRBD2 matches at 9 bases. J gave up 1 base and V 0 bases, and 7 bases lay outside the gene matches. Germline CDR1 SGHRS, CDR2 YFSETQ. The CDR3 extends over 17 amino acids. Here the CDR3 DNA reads TGCGCCAGCAGCTTGGCCGGGGCGGGAGGGGCCCAAGAGACCCAGTACTTC. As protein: CASSLAGAGGAQETQYF.

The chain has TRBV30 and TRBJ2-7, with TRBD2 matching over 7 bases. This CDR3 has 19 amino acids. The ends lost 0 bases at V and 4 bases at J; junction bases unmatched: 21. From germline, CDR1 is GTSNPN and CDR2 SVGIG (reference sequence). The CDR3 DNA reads TGTGCCTGGAGTGTACTTTTTGCGAAGGCGGCGGGAGTCTCTTACGAGCAGTACTTC. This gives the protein CAWSVLFAKAAGVSYEQYF.

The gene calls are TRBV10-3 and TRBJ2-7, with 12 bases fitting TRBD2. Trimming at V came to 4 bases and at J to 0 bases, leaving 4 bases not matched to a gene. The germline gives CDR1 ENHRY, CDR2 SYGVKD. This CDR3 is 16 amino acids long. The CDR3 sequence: CAISVLTSGSSYEQYF. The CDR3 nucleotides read TGTGCCATCAGTGTCTTGACTAGCGGGAGCTCCTACGAGCAGTACTTC.

The CDR3 nucleotides read TGTGCCAGCTTTTTACTAGCGGGAAGCGAGACCCAGTACTTC. Protein product: CASFLLAGSETQYF. The rearrangement joins TRBV2 to TRBJ2-5, with 10 positions matching TRBD2. Germline loops: CDR1 SNHLY, CDR2 FYNNEI. This CDR3 contains 14 residues. V shed 8 bases and J 5 bases; nucleotides not matched to a gene: 8.

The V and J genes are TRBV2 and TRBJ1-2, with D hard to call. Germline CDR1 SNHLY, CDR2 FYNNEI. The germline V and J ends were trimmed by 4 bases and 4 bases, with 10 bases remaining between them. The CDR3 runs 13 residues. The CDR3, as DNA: TGTGCCAGCAGTGGGGTCGGGAGCTATGGCTACACCTTC. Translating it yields CASSGVGSYGYTF.

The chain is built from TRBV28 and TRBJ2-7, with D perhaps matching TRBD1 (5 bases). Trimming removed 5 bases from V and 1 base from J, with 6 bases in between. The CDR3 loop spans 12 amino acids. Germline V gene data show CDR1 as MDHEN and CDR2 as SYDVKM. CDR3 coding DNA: TGTGCCAGCAGTAGACAGTCCTACGAGCAGTACTTC. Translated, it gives CASSRQSYEQYF.

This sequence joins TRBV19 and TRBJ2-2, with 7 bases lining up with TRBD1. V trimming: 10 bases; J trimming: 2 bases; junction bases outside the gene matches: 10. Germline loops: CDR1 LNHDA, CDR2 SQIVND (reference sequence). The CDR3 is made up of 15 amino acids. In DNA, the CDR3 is TGTGCCATTCGGGACAGCCAGTCCAACACCGGGGAGCTGTTTTTT. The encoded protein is CAIRDSQSNTGELFF.

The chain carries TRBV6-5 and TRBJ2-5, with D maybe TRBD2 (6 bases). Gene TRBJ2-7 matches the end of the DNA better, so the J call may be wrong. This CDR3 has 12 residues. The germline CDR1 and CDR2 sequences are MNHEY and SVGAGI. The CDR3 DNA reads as TGTGCCAGCAGCGGAGGGGCCTACGAGCAGTACTTC. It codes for CASSGGAYEQYF.